In this sample, the clone carrying this T cell receptor beta chain turned up many times. What it recognizes is unknown. The sample belongs to a study of T cells in Graves' hyperthyroidism and ophthalmopathy. TCR beta CDR3 regions were amplified from RNA transcripts. First-round RT-PCR with HTBI primers amplified the TCR CDR3 region. TCRdb re-analysed the multiplex PCR reads in MiXCR, keeping a single row per CDR3 protein. The sample lists fewer than 750,000 distinct CDR3 sequences, roughly 15% occurring once. Study-level results: The model's output predicted ophthalmopathy at a median of 6.5 months prior to onset.

The source material was blood. This clonotype originated in a woman between 45 and 65 years old with Graves' ophthalmopathy.

CDR3 sequence: CASKWGRWVGNEQFF. CDR3 coding DNA: TGTGCCAGCAAGTGGGGCAGGTGGGTTGGCAATGAGCAGTTCTTC. The rearrangement uses TRBV7-2 and TRBJ2-1; D is possibly TRBD1 (5 bases). V was shortened by 7 bases and J by 6 bases, with 19 bases between the two germline ends. The CDR3 contains 15 residues. The germline CDR1 and CDR2 sequences are SGHTA and FQGNSA.